Listed below are T cell receptor beta chains from one sample, sequenced in a study of cytomegalovirus exposure and HLA in healthy donors. The assay was immunoSEQ multiplex PCR, and TCRdb's table has in-frame clones only and misses some. This repertoire shows tens of thousands of clones, almost 70% found once; its top ten account for nearly 4%. Sequenced sample: PBMCs. The receptors derive from a man aged 35 to 55 in good health and CMV-seronegative. Each CDR3 is given with its conserved first and last residue. A D gene is named only where the DNA matches it firmly. Clone size is shown for a subset of rows, as once, few, many or a class of expanded clone.

TRBV5-6	16	TRBJ2-1	-	TRBD2	TGTGCCAGCAGCCGAGGACTAGCGGGGGTCTACAATGAGCAGTTCTTC	CASSRGLAGVYNEQFF
TRBV6-6	14	TRBJ2-7	few	TRBD1	TGTGCCAGCAGTTACGTGGACAGGGTGTACGAGCAGTACTTC	CASSYVDRVYEQYF
TRBV6-6	16	TRBJ2-4	few	-	TGTGCCAGCAGTTCACCTCCCTGGACAGACAAAAACATTCAGTACTTC	CASSSPPWTDKNIQYF
TRBV4-2	16	TRBJ2-1	-	-	TGTGCCAGCAGCCCCCACTTCGGGATGTCCTACAATGAGCAGTTCTTC	CASSPHFGMSYNEQFF
TRBV4-1	14	TRBJ1-1	-	-	TGCGCCAGCAGCCAAAATCAGTTGAACACTGAAGCTTTCTTT	CASSQNQLNTEAFF
TRBV27	13	TRBJ2-5	-	-	TGTGCCAGCAGCCGGACAGTTCAAGAGACCCAGTACTTC	CASSRTVQETQYF
TRBV6-4	15	TRBJ1-2	once	-	TGTGCCAGCAGTGACTTCGGAGATCCTAACTATGGCTACACCTTC	CASSDFGDPNYGYTF
TRBV11-1	15	TRBJ1-2	few	TRBD1	TGTGCCAGCAGCTCAGGACAGGGGGCGGATCGCGGCTACACCTTC	CASSSGQGADRGYTF
TRBV5-4	15	TRBJ2-7	-	TRBD2	TGTGCCAGCAGCCTCGGGACTATGAACTCCTACGAGCAGTACTTC	CASSLGTMNSYEQYF
TRBV2	12	TRBJ2-5	-	-	TGTGCCAGCAGTGACACCAGAGAGACCCAGTACTTC	CASSDTRETQYF
TRBV30	12	TRBJ1-6	few	-	TGTGCCTGGAGTGTACTTGATTCACCCCTCCACTTT	CAWSVLDSPLHF
TRBV28	15	TRBJ1-2	-	TRBD1	TGTGCCAGCGGGCCCTTCTCGACAGGGAACTATGGCTACACCTTC	CASGPFSTGNYGYTF
TRBV5-6	12	TRBJ1-1	-	-	TGTGCCAGCAGCCTTGACGTGGGCCGCTACTTCTTT	CASSLDVGRYFF
TRBV6-6	15	TRBJ1-2	-	-	TGTGCCAGCAGTTACTCGATGGCCGAGGCGTATGGCTACACCTTC	CASSYSMAEAYGYTF
TRBV4-1	16	TRBJ2-3	-	TRBD2	TGCGCCAGCAGCCCCCCGCGGGGGGACCTCACAGATACGCAGTATTTT	CASSPPRGDLTDTQYF
TRBV5-4	18	TRBJ1-6	once	TRBD1	TGTGCCAGCAGTTTATATCGACAGGGGAGCTCCTATAATTCACCCCTCCACTTT	CASSLYRQGSSYNSPLHF
TRBV14	13	TRBJ2-5	-	-	TGTGCCAGCAGCCTTCGACCGACTAAGGCCCAGTACTTC	CASSLRPTKAQYF
TRBV15	14	TRBJ1-5	-	-	TGTGCCACCAGCGGGGCCGTGGTTGGTCAGCCCCAGCATTTT	CATSGAVVGQPQHF